Listed below are T cell receptor beta chains from one sample, sequenced in a study of blood T cell repertoires in COVID-19. Measured with immunoSEQ multiplex PCR; TCRdb has only the in-frame clones, and not every one. The sample holds roughly 220,000 clones, 80% to 90% seen once. The specimen was peripheral blood. The receptor set was obtained from an elderly woman with COVID-19, enrolled during active disease. CDR3s include the opening cysteine and the closing phenylalanine or tryptophan. A D gene is named only where the DNA matches it firmly. Clone size appears in some rows only: once, few, many, or a class for an expanded clone.

J gene	clone size	D gene	V gene	CDR3 DNA	CDR3 protein
TRBJ1-2	-	-	TRBV10-3	TGTGCCATCAGTGAGTCGGCCTACTATGGCTACACCTTC	CAISESAYYGYTF
TRBJ1-3	once	TRBD1	TRBV30	TGTGCCTCCTATCTTAACGGGACAGGGATTGCTGGAAACACCATATATTTT	CASYLNGTGIAGNTIYF
TRBJ1-2	-	-	TRBV3-1/TRBV3-2	TGTGCCAGCAGTCCCGGGGTGGCCTATGGCTACACCTTC	CASSPGVAYGYTF
TRBJ1-2	few	-	TRBV30	TGTGCCTGGATATGGTCGACAGGTCGCAGATTCTATGGCTACACCTTC	CAWIWSTGRRFYGYTF
TRBJ2-7	-	-	TRBV27	TGTGCCAGCAGTCCTTCCCCAGGGTACGAGCAGTACTTC	CASSPSPGYEQYF
TRBJ2-2	-	-	TRBV7-2	TGTGCCAGTCGACTGTACACCGGGGAGCTGTTTTTT	CASRLYTGELFF
TRBJ2-7	few	TRBD1	TRBV7-3	TGTGCCAGCAGCTCATACAGGGGGCCCTACGAGCAGTACTTC	CASSSYRGPYEQYF
TRBJ2-3	-	TRBD2	TRBV29-1	TGCAGCGTTTCCAGCGGGGGGATCACAGATACGCAGTATTTT	CSVSSGGITDTQYF
TRBJ1-5	-	TRBD1	TRBV28	TGTGCCAGCAGTACAGGGGTTGCGGGTCAGCCCCAGCATTTT	CASSTGVAGQPQHF
TRBJ2-3	-	-	TRBV11-2	TGTGCCAGCAGCTCAAGCCTACTAGGAACAGATACGCAGTATTTT	CASSSSLLGTDTQYF
TRBJ2-7	-	-	TRBV28	TGTGCCAGCAGTTATAGCAGTTCCAACTACGAGCAGTACTTC	CASSYSSSNYEQYF
TRBJ1-3	few	-	TRBV28	TGTGCCAGCAGTTTGGCAGGGGCTCCCTCTGGAAACACCATATATTTT	CASSLAGAPSGNTIYF
TRBJ2-3	-	TRBD2	TRBV29-1	TGCAGCATACGGACTAGCGGGATTCGAGATACGCAGTATTTT	CSIRTSGIRDTQYF
TRBJ2-3	-	TRBD2	TRBV2	TGTGCCAGCAGTGGGACTAGCGGGAGGTCAGATACGCAGTATTTT	CASSGTSGRSDTQYF
TRBJ1-1	-	-	TRBV15	TGTGCCACCAGCAGAGAGGGCCTAGAAGCTTTCTTT	CATSREGLEAFF
TRBJ1-2	-	-	TRBV5-4	TGTGCCAGCAGCCCCGTGGGCGGGATCCACACCTTC	CASSPVGGIHTF
TRBJ2-5	-	-	TRBV29-1	TGCAGCGGGGGAGGGGACAACCAAGAGACCCAGTACTTC	CSGGGDNQETQYF
TRBJ1-1	-	TRBD1	TRBV14	TGTGCCAGCAGCCAACAGGGGGGAACTGAAGCTTTCTTT	CASSQQGGTEAFF
TRBJ1-3	-	-	TRBV21-1	TGTGCCAGCAGCACTATGGGCCTTTTT	CASSTMGLF
TRBJ1-5	-	-	TRBV12-3/TRBV12-4	TGTGCCAGCAGTTTACACAATCAGCCCCAGCATTTT	CASSLHNQPQHF
TRBJ2-3	once	TRBD2	TRBV9	TGTGCCAGCAGCTTCAGGACTAGCGGAGGAAGCACAGATACGCAGTATTTT	CASSFRTSGGSTDTQYF
TRBJ2-7	-	-	TRBV30	TGTGCCTGGAGGAACAGGGCCGGCTCCTACGAGCAGTACTTC	CAWRNRAGSYEQYF
TRBJ2-1	-	TRBD2	TRBV4-3	TGCGCCAGCAGCCAAGTAGCTAGCGGGAGCAATGAGCAGTTCTTC	CASSQVASGSNEQFF
TRBJ2-3	-	TRBD2	TRBV20-1	TGCAGTGCTAGTAAACTAGCGGGGACCTTCACAGATACGCAGTATTTT	CSASKLAGTFTDTQYF
TRBJ1-1	once	TRBD1	TRBV18	TGTGCCAGCTCTACAGGGGGGGCAGGACAAGCTTTCTTT	CASSTGGAGQAFF
TRBJ2-1	once	TRBD2	TRBV7-3	TGTGCCAGCAGCACCTCGGGGGGACCTTACAATGAGCAGTTCTTC	CASSTSGGPYNEQFF
TRBJ1-4	-	-	TRBV7-2	TGTGCCAGCAGCGCCTCAGGGGCTAGAGGCGAAAAACTGTTTTTT	CASSASGARGEKLFF
TRBJ1-2	-	TRBD1	TRBV5-1	TGCGCCAGCAGCTTCTACGGACAGGGCCCTTCGGGGGTCTACACCTTC	CASSFYGQGPSGVYTF
TRBJ2-1	-	TRBD2	TRBV7-2	TGTGCCAGCAGCTTAGCGGGGACTAGGTCCTACAATGAGCAGTTCTTC	CASSLAGTRSYNEQFF
TRBJ1-1	few	-	TRBV6-5	TGTGCCAGCAACCCTTTACAGGGCAACACTGAAGCTTTCTTT	CASNPLQGNTEAFF
TRBJ2-7	-	-	TRBV14	TGTGCCAGCAGCAGAGCCTACGAGCAGTACTTC	CASSRAYEQYF
TRBJ1-3	-	-	TRBV11-2	TGTGCCAGCAGCTTATACTCTGGAAACACCATATATTTT	CASSLYSGNTIYF
TRBJ1-5	-	-	TRBV5-8	TGTGCCAGCAGCTACGGGGGTTTAATGATTGCGAGCAATCAGCCCCAGCATTTT	CASSYGGLMIASNQPQHF
TRBJ2-5	-	TRBD2	TRBV9	TGTGCCAGCAGCACTACCGGGACTAGGGAAGAGACCCAGTACTTC	CASSTTGTREETQYF
TRBJ1-1	-	-	TRBV28	TGTGCCACCGTAACACCCCACGCCGGAGATGAAGCTTTCTTT	CATVTPHAGDEAFF
TRBJ2-7	-	-	TRBV5-6	TGTGCCAGCAGCTTGGGACAGATCTACGAGCAGTACTTC	CASSLGQIYEQYF
TRBJ1-2	-	-	TRBV29-1	TGCAGCGGTGCACAGGGAACTAACTATGGCTACACCTTC	CSGAQGTNYGYTF
TRBJ1-1	-	-	TRBV12-3/TRBV12-4	TGTGCCAGCAGCTATGTAGCAGAGGAAGCTTTCTTT	CASSYVAEEAFF
TRBJ2-3	-	TRBD2	TRBV5-1	TGCGCCAGCAGCTTGGCCCCTAGCGGGGGGTCAGATACGCAGTATTTT	CASSLAPSGGSDTQYF
TRBJ1-2	-	-	TRBV7-9	TGTGCCAGCAGCTCCCTACAGGGTGGTGGCTACACCTTC	CASSSLQGGGYTF
TRBJ2-2	-	-	TRBV11-3	TGTGCCAGCAGCCCCCGGGACACCGGGGAGCTGTTTTTT	CASSPRDTGELFF
TRBJ1-3	once	TRBD1	TRBV5-6	TGTGCCAGCAGCCGGACAGGACGATCTGGAAACACCATATATTTT	CASSRTGRSGNTIYF
TRBJ1-1	-	-	TRBV3-1/TRBV3-2	TGTGCCAGCAGCCAAGATTGGGGAGGGGGTTTGAACACTGAAGCTTTCTTT	CASSQDWGGGLNTEAFF
TRBJ2-5	-	TRBD2	TRBV6-5	TGTGCCAGCATCTCTAGCGGGGGGGCCAGGGAGACCCAGTACTTC	CASISSGGARETQYF
TRBJ2-5	once	TRBD2	TRBV4-1	TGCGCCAGCAGCCGCCATTCTAGCCGGGGGGGCCAAGAGACCCAGTACTTC	CASSRHSSRGGQETQYF
TRBJ1-1	-	TRBD1	TRBV11-2	TGTGCCAGCAGCTTAGGTAGGGACAGTGAAGCTTTCTTT	CASSLGRDSEAFF
TRBJ2-7	-	-	TRBV10-1	TGCGCCAGCAGTGAAGGCAGGGTAGACTACGAGCAGTACTTC	CASSEGRVDYEQYF
TRBJ2-7	once	-	TRBV29-1	TGCAGCGTCGGAGGAACCCGGGTAGGATACGAGCAGTACTTC	CSVGGTRVGYEQYF